The present entry profiles one T cell receptor (beta chain) with its context. Antigen specificity is unknown. V shed 7 bases, J shed 9 bases, and the junction held 10 bases outside the gene matches. The CDR3 has 14 residues. Germline CDR1 MNHEY, CDR2 SMNVEV (reference sequence). It was with unique molecular identifiers that the TCRbeta library was prepared. TCRdb processed the PCR reads anew with MiXCR; each CDR3 protein has one entry. Of around 960,000 distinct CDR3 sequences detected, under 30% appear once; the ten largest clones hold 28%. These data originate in a study of T-cell reconstitution after alpha-beta-depleted transplantation in children. Study-level results: Expanded graft clones, several hundred of them, were reportedly the source of alpha-beta T cells about two months after transplant. T-cell counts and diversity at one year post-transplant came mainly from newly produced T cells. Some patients' high day-60 TCRbeta diversity was attributed to recipient cells surviving conditioning.

The TCR was taken from a boy under two years old who had a stem cell transplant for SCID, so the T cells may come from the graft donor. The sample in question was PBMCs, mostly from graft donor cells, obtained 360 days after TCRalphabeta/CD19-depleted stem cell transplant. The chain employs TRBV27 and TRBJ1-2; 11 nucleotides align to TRBD1. CDR3 coding DNA: TGTGCCAGCACCAGGACAGGGGGCGAATTCAGCTACACCTTC. Translation: CASTRTGGEFSYTF.